This section outlines one T cell receptor beta chain sequence together with its context. Its specificity is unknown. This sample was included in a study of cytomegalovirus exposure and HLA in healthy donors. Findings and caveats of the study: For most TCR beta V segments, an earlier analysis put the productive rate at about 90% or about 30% of the time.

The PCR ran on 60 Vbeta and 13 Jbeta primers. Clones were read by immunoSEQ multiplex PCR, and TCRdb kept only the in-frame ones, dropping some. The sample includes roughly 100,000 clones, roughly 73% of them seen just once. Germline-derived CDR1 and CDR2 are SGHTA and FQGNSA. V gave up 5 bases and J gave up 3 bases, with 17 bases separating them. The CDR3 has 15 amino acids. The source material was PBMCs. The V and J genes are TRBV7-2 and TRBJ2-7; D perhaps matches TRBD1 (5 bases). The receptor was derived from a woman aged 35 to 49 in good health and CMV-seropositive. The CDR3 nucleotides read TGTGCCAGCAGCCTGTACAGACAACAGGACTACGAGCAGTACTTC. This sequence encodes CASSLYRQQDYEQYF.